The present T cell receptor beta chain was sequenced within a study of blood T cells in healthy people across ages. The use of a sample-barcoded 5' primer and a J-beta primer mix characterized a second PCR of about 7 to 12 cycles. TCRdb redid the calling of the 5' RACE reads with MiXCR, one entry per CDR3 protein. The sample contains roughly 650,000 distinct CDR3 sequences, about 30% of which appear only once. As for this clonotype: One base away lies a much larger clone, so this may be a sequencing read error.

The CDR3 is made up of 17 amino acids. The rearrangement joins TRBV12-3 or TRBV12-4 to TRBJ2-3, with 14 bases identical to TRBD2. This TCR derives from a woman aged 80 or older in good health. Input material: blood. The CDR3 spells CASSGTSGGTSTDAQYF. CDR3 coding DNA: TGTGCCAGCAGCGGGACTAGCGGGGGAACTAGCACAGATGCGCAGTATTTT.